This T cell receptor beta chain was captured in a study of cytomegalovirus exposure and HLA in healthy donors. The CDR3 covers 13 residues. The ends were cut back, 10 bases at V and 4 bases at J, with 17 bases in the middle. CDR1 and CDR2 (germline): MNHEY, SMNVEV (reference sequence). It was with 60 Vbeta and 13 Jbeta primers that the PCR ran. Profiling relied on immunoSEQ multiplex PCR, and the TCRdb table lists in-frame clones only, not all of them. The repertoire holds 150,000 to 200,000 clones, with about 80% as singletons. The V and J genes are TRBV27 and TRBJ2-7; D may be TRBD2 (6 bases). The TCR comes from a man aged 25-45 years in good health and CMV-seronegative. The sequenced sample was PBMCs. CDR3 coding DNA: TGTGCCACCAACGGACTAAAGAGGTACGAGCAGTACTTC. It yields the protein CATNGLKRYEQYF.